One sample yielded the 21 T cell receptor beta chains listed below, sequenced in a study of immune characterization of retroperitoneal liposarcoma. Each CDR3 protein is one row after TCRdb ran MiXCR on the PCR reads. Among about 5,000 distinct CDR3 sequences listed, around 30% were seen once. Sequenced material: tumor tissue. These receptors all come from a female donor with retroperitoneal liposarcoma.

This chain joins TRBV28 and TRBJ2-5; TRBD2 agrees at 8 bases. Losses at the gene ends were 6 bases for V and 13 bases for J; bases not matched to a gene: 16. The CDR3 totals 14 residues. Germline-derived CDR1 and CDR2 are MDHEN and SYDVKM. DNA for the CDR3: TGTGCCAGCAGATCCCAGGCCGGGAGCGGGAGACCGTACTTC. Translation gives CASRSQAGSGRPYF.

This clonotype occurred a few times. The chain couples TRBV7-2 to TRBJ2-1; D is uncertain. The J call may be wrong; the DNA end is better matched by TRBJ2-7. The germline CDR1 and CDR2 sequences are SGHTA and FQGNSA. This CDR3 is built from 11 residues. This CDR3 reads CASSLVGEQYF. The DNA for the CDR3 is TGTGCCAGCAGCTTAGTCGGGGAGCAGTACTTC.

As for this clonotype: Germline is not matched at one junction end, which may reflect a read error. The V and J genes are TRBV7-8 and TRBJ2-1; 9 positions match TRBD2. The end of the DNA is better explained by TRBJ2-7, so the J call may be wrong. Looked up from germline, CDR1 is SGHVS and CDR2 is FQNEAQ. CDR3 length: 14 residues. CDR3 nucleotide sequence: TGTGCCAGCAGCGTAGCGGGAGAGAGCAATGAGCAGTACTTC. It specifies CASSVAGESNEQYF.

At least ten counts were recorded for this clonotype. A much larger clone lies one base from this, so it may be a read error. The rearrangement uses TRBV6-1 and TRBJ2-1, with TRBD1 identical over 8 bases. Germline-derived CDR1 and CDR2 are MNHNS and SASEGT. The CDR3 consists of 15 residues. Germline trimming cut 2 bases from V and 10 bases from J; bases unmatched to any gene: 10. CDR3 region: CASSEIGQGSYEQFF. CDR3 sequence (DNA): TGTGCCAGCAGTGAAATAGGACAGGGTTCCTACGAGCAGTTCTTC.

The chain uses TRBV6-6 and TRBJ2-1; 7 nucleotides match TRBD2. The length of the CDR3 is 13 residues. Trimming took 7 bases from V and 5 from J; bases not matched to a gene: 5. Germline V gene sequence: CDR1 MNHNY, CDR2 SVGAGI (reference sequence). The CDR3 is CASTGRADNEQFF. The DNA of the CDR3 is TGTGCCAGCACAGGGAGGGCAGACAATGAGCAGTTCTTC.

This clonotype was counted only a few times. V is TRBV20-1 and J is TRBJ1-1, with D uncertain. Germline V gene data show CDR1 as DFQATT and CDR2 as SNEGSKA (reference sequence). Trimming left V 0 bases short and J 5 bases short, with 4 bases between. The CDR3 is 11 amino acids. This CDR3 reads CSARDRTEAFF. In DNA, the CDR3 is TGCAGTGCTAGAGATAGGACTGAAGCTTTCTTT.

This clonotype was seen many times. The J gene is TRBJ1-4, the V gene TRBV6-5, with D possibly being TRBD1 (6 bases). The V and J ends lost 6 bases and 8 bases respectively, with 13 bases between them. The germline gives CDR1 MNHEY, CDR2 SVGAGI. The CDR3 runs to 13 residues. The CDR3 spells CASRSQGPEKLFF. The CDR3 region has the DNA TGTGCCAGCAGGTCCCAGGGGCCGGAAAAACTGTTTTTT.

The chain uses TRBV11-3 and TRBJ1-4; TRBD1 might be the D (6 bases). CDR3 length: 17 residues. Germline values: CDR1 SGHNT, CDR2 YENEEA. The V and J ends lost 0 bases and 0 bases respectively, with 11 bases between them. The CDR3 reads CASSLDGQSPTNEKLFF. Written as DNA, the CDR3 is TGTGCCAGCAGCTTAGATGGACAGTCCCCAACTAATGAAAAACTGTTTTTT.

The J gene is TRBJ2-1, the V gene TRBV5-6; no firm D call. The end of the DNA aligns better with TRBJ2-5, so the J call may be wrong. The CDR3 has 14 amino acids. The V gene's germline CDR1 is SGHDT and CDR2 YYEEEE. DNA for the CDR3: TGTGCCAGCAGCTTGAGTGGGAACCAAGAGACCCAGTACTTC. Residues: CASSLSGNQETQYF.

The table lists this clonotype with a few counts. CDR3 bases: TGCGCCAGCAGCTCCTCCCGGACTAGCTCTTCCTACAATGAGCAGTACTTC. Translating gives CASSSSRTSSSYNEQYF. J is TRBJ2-1 and V is TRBV5-1; 8 nucleotides agree with TRBD2. TRBJ2-7 matches the DNA end more closely, so the J call is doubtful. CDR1 SGHRS and CDR2 YFSETQ come from the germline V gene. There are 17 residues in the CDR3.

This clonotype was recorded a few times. The CDR3: CASSPQHGTDQETQYF. The CDR3 DNA is TGTGCCAGCAGTCCTCAACACGGGACAGACCAAGAGACCCAGTACTTC. The J gene is TRBJ2-5, the V gene TRBV6-1, with 7 bases lining up with TRBD1. The CDR3 is 16 residues long. V lost 5 bases, J lost 0 bases, and 9 bases stayed unmatched. Germline CDR1 is MNHNS and CDR2 is SASEGT.

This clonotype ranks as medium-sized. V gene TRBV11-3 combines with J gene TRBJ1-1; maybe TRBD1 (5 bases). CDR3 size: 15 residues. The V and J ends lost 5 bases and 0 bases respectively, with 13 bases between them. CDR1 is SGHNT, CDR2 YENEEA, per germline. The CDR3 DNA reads TGTGCCAGCAGCCGAGCGGGGCGGGTGAACACTGAAGCTTTCTTT. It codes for CASSRAGRVNTEAFF.

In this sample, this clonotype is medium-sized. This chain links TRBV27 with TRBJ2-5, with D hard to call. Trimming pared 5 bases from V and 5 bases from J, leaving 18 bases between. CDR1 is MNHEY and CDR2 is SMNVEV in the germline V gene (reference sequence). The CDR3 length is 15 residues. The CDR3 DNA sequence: TGTGCCAGCAGTCCCCGGGCTCTTCGCCAGGAGACCCAGTACTTC. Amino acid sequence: CASSPRALRQETQYF.

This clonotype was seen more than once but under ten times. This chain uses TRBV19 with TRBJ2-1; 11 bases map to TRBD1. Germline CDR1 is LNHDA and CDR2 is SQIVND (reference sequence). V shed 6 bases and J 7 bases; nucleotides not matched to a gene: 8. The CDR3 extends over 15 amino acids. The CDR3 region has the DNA TGTGCCAGTAGCAAGGACAGGGGGCTGGGAAATGAGCAGTTCTTC. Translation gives CASSKDRGLGNEQFF.

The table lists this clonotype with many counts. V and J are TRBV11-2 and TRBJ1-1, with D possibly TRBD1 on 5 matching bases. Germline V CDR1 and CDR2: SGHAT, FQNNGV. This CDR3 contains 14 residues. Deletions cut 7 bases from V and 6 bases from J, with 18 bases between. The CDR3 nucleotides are TGTGCCAGCAAATTATATGCGGGGGACCCTGAAGCTTTCTTT. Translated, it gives CASKLYAGDPEAFF.

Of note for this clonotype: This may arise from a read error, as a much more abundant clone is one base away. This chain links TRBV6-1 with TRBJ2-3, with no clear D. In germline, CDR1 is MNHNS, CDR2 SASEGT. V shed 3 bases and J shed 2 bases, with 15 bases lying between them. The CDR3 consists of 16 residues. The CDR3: CASSDLLGSNTDTQYF. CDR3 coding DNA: TGTGCCAGCAGTGACCTCCTGGGATCTAACACAGATACGCAGTATTTT.

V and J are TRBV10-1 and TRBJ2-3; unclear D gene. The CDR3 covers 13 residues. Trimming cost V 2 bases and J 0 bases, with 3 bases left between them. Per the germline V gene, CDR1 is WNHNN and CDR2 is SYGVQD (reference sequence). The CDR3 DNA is TGCGCCAGCAGTGAGACTAGCACAGATACGCAGTATTTT. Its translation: CASSETSTDTQYF.

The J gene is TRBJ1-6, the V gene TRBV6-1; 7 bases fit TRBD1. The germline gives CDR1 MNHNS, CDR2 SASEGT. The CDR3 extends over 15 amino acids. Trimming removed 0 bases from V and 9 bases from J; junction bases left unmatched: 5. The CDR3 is CASSEARGRVSPLHF. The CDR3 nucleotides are TGTGCCAGCAGTGAAGCAAGGGGGCGGGTTTCACCCCTCCACTTT.

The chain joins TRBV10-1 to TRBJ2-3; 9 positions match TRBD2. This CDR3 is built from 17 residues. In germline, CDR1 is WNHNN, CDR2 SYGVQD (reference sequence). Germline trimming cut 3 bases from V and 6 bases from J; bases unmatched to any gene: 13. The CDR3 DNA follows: TGCGCCAGCAGTGAAGGGGCTAGCGGGGTAGATACCGATACGCAGTATTTT. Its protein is CASSEGASGVDTDTQYF.

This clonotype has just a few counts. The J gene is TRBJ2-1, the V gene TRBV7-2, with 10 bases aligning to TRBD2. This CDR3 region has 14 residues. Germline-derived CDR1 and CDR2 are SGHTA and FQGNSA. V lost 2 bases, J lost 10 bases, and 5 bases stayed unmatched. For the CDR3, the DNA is TGTGCCAGCAGCTTACTAGCGGGGGCCTACGAGCAGTTCTTC. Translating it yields CASSLLAGAYEQFF. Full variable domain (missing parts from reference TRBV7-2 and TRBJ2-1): GAGVSQSPSNKVTEKGKDVELRCDPISGHTALYWYRQSLGQGLEFLIYFQGNSAPDKSGLPSDRFSAERTGGSVSTLTIQRTQQEDSAVYLCASSLLAGAYEQFFGPGTRLTVL.

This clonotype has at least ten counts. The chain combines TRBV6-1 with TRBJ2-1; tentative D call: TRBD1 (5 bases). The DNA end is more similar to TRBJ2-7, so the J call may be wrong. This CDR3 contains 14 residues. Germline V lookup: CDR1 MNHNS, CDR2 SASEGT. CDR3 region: CASSFTGYGSEQYF. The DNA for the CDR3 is TGTGCCAGCAGTTTCACAGGTTACGGGTCCGAGCAGTACTTC.